Shown below are 16 T cell receptor beta chains from a single sample sequenced in a study of CD8+CD57+ T cells in acquired aplastic anemia. Patients included in sequencing had previously demonstrated CD8+CD57+ cell expansion by flow cytometry. TCR beta VDJ combinations and CDR3 sequences were profiled from genomic DNA. TCRdb re-called the reads with MiXCR, one entry per CDR3 protein. The table includes a few hundred thousand distinct CDR3 sequences, 82% detected once. The sample comprised sorted CD4+, CD8+, or CD8+CD57+ T cells (not recorded which) from PBMCs. These receptors all stem from a human donor with aplastic anemia.

V is TRBV7-6 and J is TRBJ2-1; 7 bases fit TRBD2. CDR3 length equals 16 residues. V lost 7 bases and J lost 13; bases outside the gene matches: 22. Germline V gene sequence: CDR1 SGHVS, CDR2 FNYEAQ. Here the CDR3 reads CASTLGRVPGGANQFF. The CDR3 region has the DNA TGTGCCAGCACCCTAGGGAGGGTCCCCGGTGGGGCCAACCAGTTCTTC.

V usage is TRBV7-9 and J usage is TRBJ1-1, with D perhaps TRBD1 (5 bases). This CDR3 comprises 15 residues. Trimming removed 5 bases at V and 13 bases at J, with 26 bases between. Germline CDR1 SEHNR, CDR2 FQNEAQ (reference sequence). The CDR3 reads CASSDELTATTEHFF. In nucleotides, the CDR3 is TGTGCCAGCAGCGATGAGCTGACAGCGACCACGGAGCATTTCTTT.

Of note for this clonotype: Relative to the germline gene, one junction end is altered; a read error may explain this. This rearrangement joins TRBV7-6 to TRBJ2-1, with 11 bases fitting TRBD2. The CDR3 spans 17 residues. CDR1 is SGHVS, CDR2 FNYEAQ, per germline. CDR3 sequence reads: CASSESSGRAISHEQFF. Written as DNA, the CDR3 is TGTGCTAGCAGCGAGAGTAGCGGGAGGGCCATTTCGCACGAGCAGTTCTTC.

The chain links TRBV29-1 to TRBJ2-7, with 10 bases that match TRBD1. CDR1 is SQVTM and CDR2 is ANQGSEA in the germline V gene. The CDR3 runs 14 residues. With V trimmed by 6 bases and J by 7 bases, 12 bases remained unmatched. The CDR3 spells CSVQGHGDRGEQYF. CDR3 in DNA: TGCAGCGTGCAAGGGCATGGGGACAGGGGAGAGCAGTACTTC.

This clonotype was found once. J is TRBJ1-5 and V is TRBV29-1; 7 bases agree with TRBD1. V was clipped by 6 bases and J by 5 bases; unmatched bases: 10. The CDR3 spans 14 residues. CDR1 and CDR2 from the germline V gene are SQVTM and ANQGSEA. CDR3 loop: CSVGYDREDQPQHF. The CDR3 DNA is TGCAGCGTGGGCTATGACAGGGAGGATCAGCCCCAGCATTTT.

This clonotype was counted a few times. The junction shows a germline mismatch at one end, possibly a read error. The J gene is TRBJ1-2, the V gene TRBV7-9, with D unresolved. The germline CDR1 and CDR2 sequences are SEHNR and FQNEAQ (reference sequence). The length of the CDR3 is 10 residues. The CDR3 here is CASSSGSHDF. DNA for the CDR3: TGTGCCAGCAGCTCGGGGTCCCACGACTTC.

About this clonotype itself: This CDR3 fails to terminate in the conserved phenylalanine or tryptophan, so it likely reflects a read error. The DNA is omitted, as the CDR3 cannot be located on it reliably, and the CDR3 follows TCRdb's listing. Here the CDR3 reads CASSLAARATNEY. The V call is TRBV7-3, the J call TRBJ2-3. Counting both end residues, the CDR3 totals 13 amino acids. Germline CDR1 and CDR2: SGHTA and FQGTGA.

As for this clonotype: The junction does not match germline at one end; this may be a read error. The chain employs TRBV7-9 and TRBJ1-6; unclear D gene. The germline gives CDR1 SEHNR, CDR2 FQNEAQ (reference sequence). CDR3 length: 14 residues. CDR3 region: CASSFERSGGRADF. The CDR3 nucleotides read TGTGCCAGCAGCTTTGAAAGAAGCGGTGGGCGCGCCGACTTT.

The V and J genes are TRBV7-8 and TRBJ2-3; TRBD1 aligns across 7 bases. Per the germline V gene, CDR1 is SGHVS and CDR2 is FQNEAQ. The CDR3 is 13 amino acids. The trim removed 5 bases at V and 13 bases at J, leaving 12 bases unmatched. The CDR3 reads CASSDGQAAKKYF. The CDR3 DNA reads as TGTGCCAGCAGCGACGGACAGGCAGCTAAGAAGTATTTT.

This chain joins TRBV7-9 and TRBJ2-7; TRBD2 agrees at 9 bases. The CDR3 sequence is 15 residues long. J was trimmed by 7 bases and V by 3 bases; bases with no gene match: 10. Germline loops: CDR1 SEHNR, CDR2 FQNEAQ (reference sequence). CDR3 in amino acids: CASSFERSGGPEQYF. The CDR3 DNA follows: TGTGCCAGCAGCTTTGAAAGAAGCGGGGGGCCAGAGCAGTACTTC. The variable domain in full, completed from reference TRBV7-9 and TRBJ2-7, reads DTGVSQNPRHKITKRGQNVTFRCDPISEHNRLYWYRQTLGQGPEFLTYFQNEAQLEKSRLLSDRFSAERPKGSFSTLEIQRTEQGDSAMYLCASSFERSGGPEQYFGPGTRLTVT.

Concerning this clonotype itself: Without the conserved terminal phenylalanine or tryptophan, this CDR3 likely stems from a read error. The DNA is left out, because the CDR3 cannot be placed on it with certainty; the CDR3 is given as TCRdb lists it. This chain uses TRBV2 with TRBJ2-1; no check of the table's D call, TRBD1, against the DNA was made. The CDR3 is 16 residues long, counting both termini. Germline CDR1 SNHLY, CDR2 FYNNEI. CDR3 in amino acids: CASGDGGADTQDFGSG.

Relative to its sample, this clonotype is medium-sized. The chain joins TRBV7-9 to TRBJ2-3; D gene unclear. Trimming stripped 5 bases from V and 2 bases from J, with 2 bases between. The CDR3 totals 11 residues. Germline assignment: CDR1 SEHNR and CDR2 FQNEAQ (reference sequence). CDR3: CASSDTDTQYF. CDR3 nucleotides: TGTGCCAGCAGCGACACAGATACGCAGTATTTT.

V gene TRBV19 combines with J gene TRBJ1-3; D not resolved. This CDR3 is built from 14 residues. Germline assignment: CDR1 LNHDA and CDR2 SQIVND (reference sequence). The V end lost 2 bases, the J end lost 2 bases, and 7 bases lay between the germline ends. The CDR3, as DNA: TGTGCCAGTAGTATATCTCGGACTGGAAACACCATATATTTT. Translated, it gives CASSISRTGNTIYF.

For this clonotype: An end of the junction differs from the germline gene, which may be a read error. The chain couples TRBV7-2 to TRBJ2-3; D is unresolved. Looked up from germline, CDR1 is SGHTA and CDR2 is FQGNSA. This CDR3 is 13 amino acids long. In DNA, the CDR3 is TGTGCCAGCGGGGATCAAAGCACAGATAGGCAGTATTTT. Protein: CASGDQSTDRQYF.

This CDR3 is CASSLVPGELIFDFF. In nucleotides, the CDR3 is TGTGCCAGCAGCTTAGTACCCGGGGAGCTGATTTTTGATTTCTTT. The chain employs TRBV7-9 and TRBJ1-1; D gene ambiguous. This CDR3 spans 15 amino acids. V was pared by 1 base and J by 13 bases, with 22 bases between. Germline assignment: CDR1 SEHNR and CDR2 FQNEAQ (reference sequence).

The chain carries TRBV11-1 and TRBJ2-1; the D is unclear. CDR3 length: 13 residues. V gave up 6 bases and J gave up 8 bases, with 14 bases separating them. Germline V gives CDR1 SGHAT, CDR2 FQDESV (reference sequence). CDR3 in DNA: TGTGCCAGCAGTGAAATGGGCATCCATGAGCAGTTCTTC. It yields the protein CASSEMGIHEQFF.